This record covers a single T cell receptor (beta chain). The antigen remains unidentified. The germline gives CDR1 MDHEN, CDR2 SYDVKM. This CDR3 is built from 16 residues. Trimming cost V 6 bases and J 0 bases, with 14 bases left between them. This entry comes from a study of cytomegalovirus exposure and HLA in healthy donors. Study-level results: Associated with cytomegalovirus, according to the listing, were 150 to 200 TCR beta chains. In vitro assays verified that three CMV-associated chains recognized CMV antigens specifically. With later analysis, a missense DCLRE1C variant became linked to TCR beta V- and J-gene trimming.

Though nominally healthy at sampling, donors likely had unrecorded immune exposures. Researchers ran the PCR with 60 Vbeta and 13 Jbeta primers. Profiling relied on immunoSEQ multiplex PCR, and the TCRdb table lists in-frame clones only, not all of them. The sample comprises roughly 82,000 clones, around 76% of which are singletons, and 6.2% rests with the top ten. Sequenced: PBMCs. This clonotype was obtained from a woman between 45 and 65 years old in good health and CMV-seropositive. This rearrangement joins TRBV28 to TRBJ2-2, with TRBD1 as a possible D gene (5 bases). CDR3 DNA sequence: TGTGCCAGCAGCCCGCCAGGGTTAACGAACACCGGGGAGCTGTTTTTT. Its translation: CASSPPGLTNTGELFF. Looking up the rest from reference TRBV28 and TRBJ2-2 gives the full variable domain: DVKVTQSSRYLVKRTGEKVFLECVQDMDHENMFWYRQDPGLGLRLIYFSYDVKMKEKGDIPEGYSVSREKKERFSLILESASTNQTSMYLCASSPPGLTNTGELFFGEGSRLTVL.